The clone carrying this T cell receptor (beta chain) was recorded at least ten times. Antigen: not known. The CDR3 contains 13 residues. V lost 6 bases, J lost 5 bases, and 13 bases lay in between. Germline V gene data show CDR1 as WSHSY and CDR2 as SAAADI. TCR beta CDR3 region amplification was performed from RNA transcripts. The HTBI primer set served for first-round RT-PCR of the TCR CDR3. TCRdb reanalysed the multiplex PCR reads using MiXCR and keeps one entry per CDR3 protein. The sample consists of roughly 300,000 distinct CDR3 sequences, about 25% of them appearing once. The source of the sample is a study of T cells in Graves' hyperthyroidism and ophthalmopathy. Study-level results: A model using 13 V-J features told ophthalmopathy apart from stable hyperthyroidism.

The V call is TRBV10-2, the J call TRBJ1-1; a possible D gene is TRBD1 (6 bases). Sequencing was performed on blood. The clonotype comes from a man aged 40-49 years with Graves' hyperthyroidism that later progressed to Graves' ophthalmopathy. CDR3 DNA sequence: TGCGCCAGCAGAATATCTCAGGGGACTGAAGCTTTCTTT. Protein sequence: CASRISQGTEAFF.